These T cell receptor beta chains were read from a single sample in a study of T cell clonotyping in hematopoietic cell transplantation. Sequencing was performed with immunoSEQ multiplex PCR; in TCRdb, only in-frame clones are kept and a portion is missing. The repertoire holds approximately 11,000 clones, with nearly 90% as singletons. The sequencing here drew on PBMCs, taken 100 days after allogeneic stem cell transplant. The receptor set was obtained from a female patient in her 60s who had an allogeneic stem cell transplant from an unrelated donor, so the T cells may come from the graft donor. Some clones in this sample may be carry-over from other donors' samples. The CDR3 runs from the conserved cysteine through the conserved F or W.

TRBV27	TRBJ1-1	CASSSLGGETEAFF
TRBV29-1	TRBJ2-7	CSADGVSSGSSSDVYEQYF
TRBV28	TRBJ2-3	CASSFTGTDTQYF
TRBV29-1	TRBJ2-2	CSVGKAANTGELFF
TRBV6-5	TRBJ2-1	CASSLTPNSYNEQFF
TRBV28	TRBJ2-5	CASSLQSRETQYF
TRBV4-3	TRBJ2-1	CASSQGTHEQFF
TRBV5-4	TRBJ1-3	CASSLESGSGNTIYF
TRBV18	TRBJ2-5	CASCPQGRETQYF
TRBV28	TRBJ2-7	CASSPTSGSYEQYF
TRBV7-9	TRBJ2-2	CASSSGLAGVGELFF
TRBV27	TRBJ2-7	CASASFAGVGYEQYF
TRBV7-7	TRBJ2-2	CASSPGLAGGIRVAGELFF
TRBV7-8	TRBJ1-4	CASSARDRGEKLFF
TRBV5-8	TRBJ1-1	CASSLRGGTEAFF
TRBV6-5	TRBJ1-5	CASRETEASNQPQHF
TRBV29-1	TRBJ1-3	CSVEDGGNGNTIYF
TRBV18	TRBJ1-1	CASSLDRATEAFF
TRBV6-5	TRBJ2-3	CASSYSGTSTDTQYF
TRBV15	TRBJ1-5	CATSRGTGQGNQPQHF
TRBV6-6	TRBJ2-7	CASSPDLAAPIEQYF
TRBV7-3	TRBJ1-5	CASSLGQYDPWPQHF
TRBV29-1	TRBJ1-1	CSVERGQGPPRDTEAFF
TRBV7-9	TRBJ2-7	CASSPRTVEQYF
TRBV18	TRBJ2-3	CASSPPESTDTQYF
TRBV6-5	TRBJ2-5	CASSYSAGGKETQYF
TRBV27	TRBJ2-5	CASSLSPSGMEETQYF
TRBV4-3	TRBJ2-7	CASSQEATSGISYEQYF
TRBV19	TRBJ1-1	CASSIPLNRDQAFF
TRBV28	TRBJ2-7	CASSSRTSGSPYEQYF
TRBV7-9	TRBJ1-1	CASSGPNTEAFF
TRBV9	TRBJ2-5	CASSVGPRVKETQYF
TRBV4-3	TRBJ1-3	CASSQDGPSSGNTIYF
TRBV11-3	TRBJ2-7	CASSLGTGLNYEQYF